Below, 3 T cell receptor beta chains from the same sample are listed, as sequenced in a study of T-cell reconstitution after alpha-beta-depleted transplantation in children. Unique molecular identifiers featured in how the TCRbeta library was prepared. TCRdb recomputed calls from the PCR reads with MiXCR, one row per CDR3 protein. This table holds roughly 570,000 distinct CDR3 sequences, 25% to 30% found once. The source material was PBMCs, sampled before TCRalphabeta/CD19-depleted stem cell transplant. These receptors were collected from a boy under two years old with Wiskott-Aldrich syndrome, due to receive a stem cell transplant.

This clonotype was counted only a few times. The V gene is TRBV29-1, the J gene TRBJ2-1; 8 nucleotides agree with TRBD2. V trimming: 3 bases; J trimming: 4 bases; junction bases outside the gene matches: 5. CDR1 is SQVTM and CDR2 is ANQGSEA in the germline V gene. The CDR3 is 14 residues long. The CDR3 nucleotides read TGCAGCGTTGACGGCGGGAGGACGTACAATGAGCAGTTCTTC. Protein product: CSVDGGRTYNEQFF.

The J gene is TRBJ1-3, the V gene TRBV12-3 or TRBV12-4; the D gene is possibly TRBD1 (5 bases). CDR3 length equals 17 residues. The V end was cut by 4 bases, the J end by 0 bases, with 16 bases between. The CDR3 loop reads CASSSPESGRSGNTIYF. For the CDR3, the DNA is TGTGCCAGCAGTTCCCCTGAATCGGGGCGCTCTGGAAACACCATATATTTT.

This clonotype was seen only a few times. The V gene is TRBV6-1, the J gene TRBJ2-5; TRBD1 agrees at 9 bases. Germline trimming cut 7 bases from V and 7 bases from J; bases unmatched to any gene: 13. The CDR3 has 15 residues. Germline V gene lookup returns CDR1 MNHNS and CDR2 SASEGT. The CDR3 region is CASTSTRTGAGTQYF. CDR3 bases: TGTGCCAGCACCTCAACCAGGACAGGGGCTGGGACCCAGTACTTC.